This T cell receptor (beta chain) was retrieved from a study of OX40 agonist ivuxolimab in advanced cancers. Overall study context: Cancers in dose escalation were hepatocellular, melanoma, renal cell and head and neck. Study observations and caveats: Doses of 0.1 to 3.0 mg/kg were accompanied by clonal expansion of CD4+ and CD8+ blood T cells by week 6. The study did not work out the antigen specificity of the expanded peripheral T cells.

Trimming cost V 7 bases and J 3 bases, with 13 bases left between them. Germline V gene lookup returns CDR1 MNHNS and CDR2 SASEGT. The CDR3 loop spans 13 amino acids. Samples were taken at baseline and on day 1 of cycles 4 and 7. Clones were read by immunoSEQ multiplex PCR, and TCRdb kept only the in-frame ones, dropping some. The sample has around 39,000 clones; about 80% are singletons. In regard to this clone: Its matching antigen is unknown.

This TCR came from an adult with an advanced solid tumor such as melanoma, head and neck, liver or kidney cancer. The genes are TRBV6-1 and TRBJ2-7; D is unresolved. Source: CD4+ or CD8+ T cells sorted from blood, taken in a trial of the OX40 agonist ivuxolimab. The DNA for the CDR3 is TGTGCCAGCAATACAGCGTTCTACTACGAGCAGTACTTC. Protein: CASNTAFYYEQYF.